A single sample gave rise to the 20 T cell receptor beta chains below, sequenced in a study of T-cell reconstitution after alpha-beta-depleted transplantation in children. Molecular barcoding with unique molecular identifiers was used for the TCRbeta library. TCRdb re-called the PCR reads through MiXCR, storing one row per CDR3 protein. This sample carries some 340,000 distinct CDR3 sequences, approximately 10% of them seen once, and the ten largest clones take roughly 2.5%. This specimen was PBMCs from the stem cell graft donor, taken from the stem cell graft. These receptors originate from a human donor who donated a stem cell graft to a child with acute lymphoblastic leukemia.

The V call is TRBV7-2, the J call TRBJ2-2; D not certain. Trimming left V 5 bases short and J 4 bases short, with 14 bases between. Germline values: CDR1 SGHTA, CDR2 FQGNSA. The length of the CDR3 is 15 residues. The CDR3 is CASSLGPLGTGELFF. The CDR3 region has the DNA TGTGCCAGCAGCCTCGGACCGTTGGGCACCGGGGAGCTGTTTTTT. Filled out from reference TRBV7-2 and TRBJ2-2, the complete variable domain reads GAGVSQSPSNKVTEKGKDVELRCDPISGHTALYWYRQSLGQGLEFLIYFQGNSAPDKSGLPSDRFSAERTGGSVSTLTIQRTQQEDSAVYLCASSLGPLGTGELFFGEGSRLTVL.

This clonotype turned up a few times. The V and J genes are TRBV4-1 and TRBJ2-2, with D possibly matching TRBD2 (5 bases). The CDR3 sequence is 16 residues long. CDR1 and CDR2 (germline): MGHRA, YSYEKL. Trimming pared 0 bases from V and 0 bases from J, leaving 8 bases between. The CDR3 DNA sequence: TGCGCCAGCAGCCAAGATGGCGGGTCGAACACCGGGGAGCTGTTTTTT. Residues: CASSQDGGSNTGELFF.

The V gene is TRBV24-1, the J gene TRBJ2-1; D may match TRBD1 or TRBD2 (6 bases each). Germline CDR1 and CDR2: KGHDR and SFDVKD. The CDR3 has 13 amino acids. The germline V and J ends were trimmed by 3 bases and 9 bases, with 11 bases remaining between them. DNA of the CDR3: TGTGCCACCAGTGATCATGGGGGGCCTGAGCAGTTCTTC. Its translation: CATSDHGGPEQFF.

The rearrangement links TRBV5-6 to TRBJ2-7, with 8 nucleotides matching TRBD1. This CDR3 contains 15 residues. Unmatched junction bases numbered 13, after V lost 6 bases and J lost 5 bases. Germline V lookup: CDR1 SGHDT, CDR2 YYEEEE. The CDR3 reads CASNYGQGTVNEQYF. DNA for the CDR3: TGTGCCAGCAACTACGGACAGGGTACGGTAAACGAGCAGTACTTC.

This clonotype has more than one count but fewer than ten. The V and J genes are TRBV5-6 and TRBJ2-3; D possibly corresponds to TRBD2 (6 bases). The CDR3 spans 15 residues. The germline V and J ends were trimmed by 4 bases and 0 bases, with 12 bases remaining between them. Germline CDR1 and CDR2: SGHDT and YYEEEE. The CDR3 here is CASSLIGGSTDTQYF. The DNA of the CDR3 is TGTGCCAGCAGCCTCATCGGGGGTAGCACAGATACGCAGTATTTT.

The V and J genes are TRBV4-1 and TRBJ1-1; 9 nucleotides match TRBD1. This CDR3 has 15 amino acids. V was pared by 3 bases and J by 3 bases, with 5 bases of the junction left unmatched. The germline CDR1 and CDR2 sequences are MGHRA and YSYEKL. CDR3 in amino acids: CASSHGTGRDTEAFF. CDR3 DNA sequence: TGCGCCAGCAGCCACGGGACAGGGAGAGACACTGAAGCTTTCTTT.

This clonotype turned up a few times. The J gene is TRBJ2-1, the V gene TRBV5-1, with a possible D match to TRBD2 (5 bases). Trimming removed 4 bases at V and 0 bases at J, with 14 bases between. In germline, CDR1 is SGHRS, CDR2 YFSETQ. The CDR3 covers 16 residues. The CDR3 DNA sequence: TGCGCCAGCAGCCCGGACGGGGATAGCTCCTACAATGAGCAGTTCTTC. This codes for CASSPDGDSSYNEQFF. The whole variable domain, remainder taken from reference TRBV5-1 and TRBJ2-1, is KAGVTQTPRYLIKTRGQQVTLSCSPISGHRSVSWYQQTPGQGLQFLFEYFSETQRNKGNFPGRFSGRQFSNSRSEMNVSTLELGDSALYLCASSPDGDSSYNEQFFGPGTRLTVL.

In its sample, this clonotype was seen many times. CDR3 coding DNA: TGTGCCAGCAGTCTAAGACAGGCCTCAGGGGATCAGCCCCAGCATTTT. This sequence encodes CASSLRQASGDQPQHF. The chain links TRBV12-3 or TRBV12-4 to TRBJ1-5; possibly TRBD1 for D (6 bases). Deletions cut 5 bases from V and 5 bases from J, with 19 bases between. The CDR3 is made up of 16 amino acids.

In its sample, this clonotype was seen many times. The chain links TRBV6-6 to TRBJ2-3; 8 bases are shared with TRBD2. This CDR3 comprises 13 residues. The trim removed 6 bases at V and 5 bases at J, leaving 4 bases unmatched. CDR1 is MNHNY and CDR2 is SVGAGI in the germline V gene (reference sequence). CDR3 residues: CASRGLAGDTQYF. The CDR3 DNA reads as TGTGCCAGCAGGGGGCTAGCGGGAGATACGCAGTATTTT.

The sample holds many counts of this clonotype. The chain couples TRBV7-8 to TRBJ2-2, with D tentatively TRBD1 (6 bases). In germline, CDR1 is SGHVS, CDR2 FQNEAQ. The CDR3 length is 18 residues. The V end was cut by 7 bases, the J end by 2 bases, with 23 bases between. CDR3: CASTPYRVPPPNTGELFF. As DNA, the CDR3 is TGTGCCAGCACCCCTTACAGGGTTCCCCCGCCTAACACCGGGGAGCTGTTTTTT.

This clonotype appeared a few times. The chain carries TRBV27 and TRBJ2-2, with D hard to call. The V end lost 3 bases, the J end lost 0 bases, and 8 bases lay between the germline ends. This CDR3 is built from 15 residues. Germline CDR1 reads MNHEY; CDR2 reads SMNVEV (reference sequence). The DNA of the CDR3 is TGTGCCAGCAGTTTCAGCAGTTCGAACACCGGGGAGCTGTTTTTT. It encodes CASSFSSSNTGELFF.

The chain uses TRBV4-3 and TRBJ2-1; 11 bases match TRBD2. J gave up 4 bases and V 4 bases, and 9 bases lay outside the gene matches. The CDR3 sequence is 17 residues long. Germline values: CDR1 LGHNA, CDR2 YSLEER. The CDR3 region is CASSPDSSGRSYNEQFF. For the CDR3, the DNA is TGCGCCAGCAGCCCAGACTCTAGCGGGAGGTCTTACAATGAGCAGTTCTTC.

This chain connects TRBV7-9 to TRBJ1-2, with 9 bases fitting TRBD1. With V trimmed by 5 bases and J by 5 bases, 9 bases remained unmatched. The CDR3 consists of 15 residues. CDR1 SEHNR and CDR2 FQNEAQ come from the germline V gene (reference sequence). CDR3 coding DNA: TGTGCCAGCAGCGTAGGGGACAGGGTATATTATGGCTACACCTTC. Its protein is CASSVGDRVYYGYTF.

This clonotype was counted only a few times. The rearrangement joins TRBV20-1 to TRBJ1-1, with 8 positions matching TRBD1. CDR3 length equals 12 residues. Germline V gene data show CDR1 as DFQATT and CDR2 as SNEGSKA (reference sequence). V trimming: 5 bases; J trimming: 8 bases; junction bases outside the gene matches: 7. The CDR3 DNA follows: TGCAGTGCTTACCGACAGGGGAACGAAGCTTTCTTT. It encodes CSAYRQGNEAFF.

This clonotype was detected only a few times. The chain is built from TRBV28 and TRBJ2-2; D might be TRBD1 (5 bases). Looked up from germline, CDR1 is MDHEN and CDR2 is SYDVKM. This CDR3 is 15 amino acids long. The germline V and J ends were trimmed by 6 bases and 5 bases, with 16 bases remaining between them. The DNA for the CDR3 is TGTGCCAGCAGCCCACTTCGACAGTTAACCGGGGAGCTGTTTTTT. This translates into CASSPLRQLTGELFF.

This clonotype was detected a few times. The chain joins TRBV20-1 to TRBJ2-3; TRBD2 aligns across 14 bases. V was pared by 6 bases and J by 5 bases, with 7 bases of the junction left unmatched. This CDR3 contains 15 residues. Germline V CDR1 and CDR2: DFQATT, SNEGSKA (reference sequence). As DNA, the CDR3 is TGCAGTGCCACGACTAGCGGGAGGGCCCTAGATACGCAGTATTTT. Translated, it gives CSATTSGRALDTQYF.

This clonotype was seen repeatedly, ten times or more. The CDR3 protein is CASSSLAANSDTQYF. CDR3 nucleotides: TGTGCCAGCAGCTCCCTAGCGGCGAATTCGGATACGCAGTATTTT. The genes are TRBV7-2 and TRBJ2-3, with 7 bases aligning to TRBD2. Germline CDR1 and CDR2: SGHTA and FQGNSA. CDR3 length: 15 amino acids. Trimming took 4 bases from V and 6 from J; bases not matched to a gene: 10.

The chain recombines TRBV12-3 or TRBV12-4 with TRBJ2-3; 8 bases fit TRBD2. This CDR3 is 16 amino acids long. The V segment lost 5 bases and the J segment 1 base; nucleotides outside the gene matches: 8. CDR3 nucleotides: TGTGCCAGCAGTCCCGCCGACGGGGGGGGCACAGATACGCAGTATTTT. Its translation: CASSPADGGGTDTQYF.

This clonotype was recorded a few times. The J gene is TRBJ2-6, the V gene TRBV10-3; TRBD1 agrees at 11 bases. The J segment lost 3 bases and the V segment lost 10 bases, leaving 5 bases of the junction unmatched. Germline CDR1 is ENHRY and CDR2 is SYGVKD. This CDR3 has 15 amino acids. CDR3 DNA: TGTGCCACCGGACAGGGGGCAGGTGGGGCCAACGTCCTGACTTTC. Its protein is CATGQGAGGANVLTF.

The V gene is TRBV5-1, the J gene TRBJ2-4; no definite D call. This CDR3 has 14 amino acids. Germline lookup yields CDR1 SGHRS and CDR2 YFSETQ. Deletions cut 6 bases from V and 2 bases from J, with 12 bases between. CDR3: CASMDGLTKNIQYF. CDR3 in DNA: TGCGCCAGCATGGACGGGCTAACCAAAAACATTCAGTACTTC.